These 28 T cell receptor beta chains were sequenced from one sample in a study of beta chain features in type 1 diabetes. Study results and limitations: People with Type 1 diabetes carried modestly yet significantly shorter TCRB CDR3s in all four CD4+ subsets.

Their recognized antigens are unknown. All of the isolated RNA was reverse transcribed, so expressed TCRB transcripts were sequenced. Repertoires were generated with immunoSEQ multiplex PCR, while TCRdb's copy carries only in-frame clones and drops some. Of hundreds of thousands of clones listed, 13% are singletons. Material: naive CD4+ T cells from blood. The receptor source for this set is a man between 18 and 35 years old with type 1 diabetes.

This clone was recorded a few times. J is TRBJ2-3 and V is TRBV4-1; the D gene is possibly TRBD1 (6 bases). This CDR3 comprises 15 residues. Germline values: CDR1 MGHRA, CDR2 YSYEKL. With 1 base removed from V and 4 bases from J, the gap between germline ends came to 12 bases. The CDR3 protein is CASSQVGEGADTQYF. The CDR3 DNA sequence: TGCGCCAGCAGCCAAGTTGGTGAGGGGGCAGATACGCAGTATTTT.

This clone was recorded a few times. V usage is TRBV7-9 and J usage is TRBJ1-2; 11 bases fit TRBD1. The CDR3 covers 16 residues. The V segment lost 4 bases and the J segment 8 bases; nucleotides outside the gene matches: 12. Germline lookup yields CDR1 SEHNR and CDR2 FQNEAQ (reference sequence). The CDR3 sequence is CASSSDSGQGAPGYTF. The CDR3 DNA reads as TGTGCCAGCAGCTCCGACTCCGGACAGGGGGCGCCCGGCTACACCTTC.

The rearrangement joins TRBV19 to TRBJ2-7; TRBD2 matches 7 bases. The ends lost 1 base at V and 5 bases at J; junction bases unmatched: 8. The CDR3 covers 15 residues. CDR1 and CDR2 (germline): LNHDA, SQIVND (reference sequence). CDR3: CASSIVGGGPNEQYF. CDR3 nucleotide sequence: TGTGCCAGTAGTATAGTAGGCGGGGGACCGAACGAGCAGTACTTC.

This clone was detected only a few times. The chain links TRBV6-5 to TRBJ2-2; D not resolved. V dropped 8 bases and J dropped 1 base, with 11 bases sitting between them. Germline values: CDR1 MNHEY, CDR2 SVGAGI. The CDR3 is 14 amino acids. CDR3 sequence reads: CASGRTENTGELFF. CDR3 nucleotide sequence: TGTGCCAGCGGAAGGACGGAGAACACCGGGGAGCTGTTTTTT.

This chain links TRBV18 with TRBJ1-1; no firm D call. CDR1 KGHSH and CDR2 LQKENI come from the germline V gene. V was clipped by 6 bases and J by 4 bases, with 15 bases between them. The length of the CDR3 is 14 residues. CDR3 sequence: CASSLTPPFTEAFF. The CDR3 region has the DNA TGTGCCAGCTCTCTTACACCTCCTTTCACTGAAGCTTTCTTT. The full variable domain, its missing parts supplied by reference TRBV18 and TRBJ1-1, is NAGVMQNPRHLVRRRGQEARLRCSPMKGHSHVYWYRQLPEEGLKFMVYLQKENIIDESGMPKERFSAEFPKEGPSILRIQQVVRGDSAAYFCASSLTPPFTEAFFGQGTRLTVV.

This chain uses TRBV6-6 with TRBJ2-7; D perhaps matches TRBD2 (5 bases). CDR1 and CDR2 from the germline V gene are MNHNY and SVGAGI (reference sequence). V lost 7 bases, J lost 5 bases, and 15 bases lay in between. CDR3 length: 13 amino acids. The CDR3 DNA reads as TGTGCCAGCACCTCAGAGACTACCAACGAGCAGTACTTC. Translated: CASTSETTNEQYF.

This clone was found a few times. This chain uses TRBV30 with TRBJ2-5; 8 nucleotides line up with TRBD2. The CDR3 covers 13 residues. The germline V gene encodes CDR1 GTSNPN and CDR2 SVGIG (reference sequence). J gave up 5 bases and V 5 bases, and 7 bases lay outside the gene matches. CDR3 DNA: TGTGCCTGGGCGTCGGGACTAGGGGAGACCCAGTACTTC. This codes for CAWASGLGETQYF. Variable domain in full (rest from reference TRBV30 and TRBJ2-5): SQTIHQWPATLVQPVGSPLSLECTVEGTSNPNLYWYRQAAGRGLQLLFYSVGIGQISSEVPQNLSASRPQDRQFILSSKKLLLSDSGFYLCAWASGLGETQYFGPGTRLLVL.

This clone was seen more than once but under ten times. This sequence joins TRBV9 and TRBJ2-6; TRBD1 aligns across 9 bases. This CDR3 comprises 19 residues. V trimming: 3 bases; J trimming: 0 bases; junction bases outside the gene matches: 10. Germline CDR1 is SGDLS and CDR2 is YYNGEE. This chain's CDR3 is CASSADWGQGYSGANVLTF. In nucleotides, the CDR3 is TGTGCCAGCAGCGCCGATTGGGGACAGGGCTACTCTGGGGCCAACGTCCTGACTTTC.

V is TRBV5-4 and J is TRBJ2-1, with D perhaps TRBD1 (5 bases). V lost 1 base and J 5 bases, leaving 19 bases between the germline ends. CDR1 is SGHNT and CDR2 is YYREEE in the germline V gene (reference sequence). The CDR3 has 17 residues. CDR3 nucleotides: TGTGCCAGCAGCTTGAGCTACCTTGCACAGGTTAACAATGAGCAGTTCTTC. Its translation is CASSLSYLAQVNNEQFF.

This clone was found a few times. This chain uses TRBV18 with TRBJ1-1; D not certain. Germline CDR1 and CDR2: KGHSH and LQKENI. The CDR3 length is 13 residues. Trimming cost V 2 bases and J 8 bases, with 12 bases left between them. CDR3 region: CASSPGPMGEAFF. CDR3 nucleotide sequence: TGTGCCAGCTCACCAGGTCCAATGGGAGAAGCTTTCTTT.

The rearrangement uses TRBV5-6 and TRBJ1-2; D not resolved. Trimming removed 0 bases at V and 4 bases at J, with 7 bases between. CDR1 is SGHDT, CDR2 YYEEEE, per germline. The CDR3 is made up of 13 amino acids. The CDR3 spells CASSLDGFYGYTF. In nucleotides, the CDR3 is TGTGCCAGCAGCTTGGATGGCTTCTATGGCTACACCTTC. Complete variable domain (other parts from reference TRBV5-6 and TRBJ1-2): DAGVTQSPTHLIKTRGQQVTLRCSPKSGHDTVSWYQQALGQGPQFIFQYYEEEERQRGNFPDRFSGHQFPNYSSELNVNALLLGDSALYLCASSLDGFYGYTFGSGTRLTVV.

The J gene is TRBJ1-4, the V gene TRBV11-3; 7 bases fit TRBD1. The ends lost 1 base at V and 15 bases at J; junction bases unmatched: 5. This CDR3 is 12 amino acids long. Per the germline V gene, CDR1 is SGHNT and CDR2 is YENEEA. The CDR3 sequence: CASSLATGEMFF. The CDR3 DNA reads TGTGCCAGCAGCTTAGCAACAGGGGAGATGTTTTTT.

This chain connects TRBV6-1 to TRBJ2-1; TRBD2 agrees at 10 bases. CDR3 length: 19 amino acids. Germline V lookup: CDR1 MNHNS, CDR2 SASEGT. With 0 bases clipped from V and 0 bases from J, the junction kept 8 bases outside the gene matches. The DNA for the CDR3 is TGTGCCAGCAGTGAAGCAGGACTAGCGGAGGATCCCTCCTACAATGAGCAGTTCTTC. It yields the protein CASSEAGLAEDPSYNEQFF.

The chain links TRBV19 to TRBJ1-2; 8 bases map to TRBD1. V shed 3 bases and J 4 bases; nucleotides not matched to a gene: 4. This CDR3 region has 14 residues. Looked up from germline, CDR1 is LNHDA and CDR2 is SQIVND (reference sequence). The CDR3 DNA reads TGTGCCAGTAGTATTTCAGGGGGCGTCTATGGCTACACCTTC. This codes for CASSISGGVYGYTF.

This clone turned up a few times. The rearrangement uses TRBV30 and TRBJ2-2; TRBD1 might be the D (6 bases). V gave up 2 bases and J gave up 2 bases, with 15 bases separating them. Germline values: CDR1 GTSNPN, CDR2 SVGIG (reference sequence). The CDR3 covers 16 residues. The CDR3 DNA is TGTGCCTGGAGTCATGGGGACACACAAAACACCGGGGAGCTGTTTTTT. This gives the protein CAWSHGDTQNTGELFF. Based on the CDR3 plus reference TRBV30 and TRBJ2-2, the full variable domain is SQTIHQWPATLVQPVGSPLSLECTVEGTSNPNLYWYRQAAGRGLQLLFYSVGIGQISSEVPQNLSASRPQDRQFILSSKKLLLSDSGFYLCAWSHGDTQNTGELFFGEGSRLTVL.

The chain couples TRBV14 to TRBJ2-3; D is perhaps TRBD1 (6 bases). The germline V gene encodes CDR1 SGHDN and CDR2 FVKESK. The CDR3 is made up of 16 amino acids. The V end lost 2 bases, the J end lost 3 bases, and 15 bases lay between the germline ends. CDR3 in amino acids: CASSQMTGLLTDTQYF. The CDR3 nucleotides are TGTGCCAGCAGCCAAATGACAGGCTTGTTAACAGATACGCAGTATTTT.

The V and J genes are TRBV29-1 and TRBJ2-1; TRBD1 agrees at 12 bases. The ends lost 6 bases at V and 7 bases at J; junction bases unmatched: 10. The CDR3 contains 15 residues. Germline lookup yields CDR1 SQVTM and CDR2 ANQGSEA. DNA of the CDR3: TGCAGCGTGACGGCGGGACAGGGGGCTTGGAATGAGCAGTTCTTC. Amino acid sequence: CSVTAGQGAWNEQFF.

This clone was observed a handful of times. The V and J genes are TRBV5-1 and TRBJ2-7, with D tentatively TRBD1 (5 bases). Germline CDR1 reads SGHRS; CDR2 reads YFSETQ. The CDR3 covers 15 residues. V lost 2 bases, J lost 0 bases, and 12 bases lay in between. In DNA, the CDR3 is TGCGCCAGCAGCTTAAGACAGACCAGCTCCTACGAGCAGTACTTC. Translation: CASSLRQTSSYEQYF.

This chain joins TRBV30 and TRBJ2-7, with D perhaps TRBD1 (5 bases). V was pared by 0 bases and J by 2 bases, with 11 bases between. The CDR3 sequence is 14 residues long. Germline CDR1 is GTSNPN and CDR2 is SVGIG (reference sequence). For the CDR3, the DNA is TGTGCCTGGAGTGTAAGGGGCAGCACCTACGAGCAGTACTTC. It translates to CAWSVRGSTYEQYF.

This chain joins TRBV19 and TRBJ1-2; D perhaps matches TRBD1 (5 bases). The CDR3 loop spans 14 amino acids. CDR1 and CDR2 (germline): LNHDA, SQIVND (reference sequence). Trimming took off 4 bases at V and 2 bases at J, with 11 bases between the two ends. For the CDR3, the DNA is TGTGCCAGTAGTACGAACCGACAGAACTATGGCTACACCTTC. Its protein product is CASSTNRQNYGYTF.

This clone has a handful of counts. The genes are TRBV4-2 and TRBJ2-3, with TRBD2 matching over 7 bases. This CDR3 comprises 15 residues. The V segment lost 1 base and the J segment 5 bases; nucleotides outside the gene matches: 6. Germline values: CDR1 LGHNA, CDR2 YNFKEQ. The CDR3 spells CASSQGVSGEDTQYF. DNA of the CDR3: TGTGCCAGCAGCCAAGGGGTAAGCGGGGAAGATACGCAGTATTTT.

This clone was counted a few times. This sample also contains other DNA sequences that code for the same CDR3. The gene calls are TRBV5-1 and TRBJ2-2, with D perhaps TRBD1 or TRBD2 (5 bases each). The V and J ends lost 0 bases and 6 bases respectively, with 9 bases between them. This CDR3 is built from 14 residues. CDR1 SGHRS and CDR2 YFSETQ come from the germline V gene. The CDR3 nucleotides read TGCGCCAGCAGCTTGGCCGGGGCGTCCGGGGAGCTGTTTTTT. It encodes CASSLAGASGELFF. The full variable domain, completed using reference TRBV5-1 and TRBJ2-2, is KAGVTQTPRYLIKTRGQQVTLSCSPISGHRSVSWYQQTPGQGLQFLFEYFSETQRNKGNFPGRFSGRQFSNSRSEMNVSTLELGDSALYLCASSLAGASGELFFGEGSRLTVL.

In its sample, this clone was seen a few times. The identical CDR3 is also encoded by other nucleotide sequences in the sample. The rearrangement uses TRBV30 and TRBJ2-6; D remains ambiguous. The CDR3 runs to 15 residues. V was clipped by 4 bases and J by 2 bases, with 12 bases between them. Per germline, CDR1 GTSNPN and CDR2 SVGIG (reference sequence). The CDR3 DNA reads as TGTGCCTGGACGGGTCAAGCTACTGGGGCCAACGTCCTGACTTTC. As protein: CAWTGQATGANVLTF.

This clone turned up a few times. The chain employs TRBV19 and TRBJ2-1, with 11 nucleotides matching TRBD2. Germline V CDR1 and CDR2: LNHDA, SQIVND (reference sequence). Germline trimming cut 7 bases from V and 5 bases from J; bases unmatched to any gene: 7. The CDR3 spans 15 residues. In DNA, the CDR3 is TGTGCCAGTATCCCGACTAGCGGGGTCGACAATGAGCAGTTCTTC. This gives the protein CASIPTSGVDNEQFF.

The J gene is TRBJ1-5, the V gene TRBV5-6; TRBD1 is a possible D gene (5 bases). The CDR3 spans 14 residues. Germline values: CDR1 SGHDT, CDR2 YYEEEE. V was clipped by 4 bases and J by 5 bases, with 13 bases between them. CDR3 nucleotides: TGTGCCAGCAGCCCATATACAGGAGATCAGCCCCAGCATTTT. This translates into CASSPYTGDQPQHF. Looking up the rest from reference TRBV5-6 and TRBJ1-5 gives the full variable domain: DAGVTQSPTHLIKTRGQQVTLRCSPKSGHDTVSWYQQALGQGPQFIFQYYEEEERQRGNFPDRFSGHQFPNYSSELNVNALLLGDSALYLCASSPYTGDQPQHFGDGTRLSIL.

The sample holds a few counts of this clone. This chain joins TRBV15 and TRBJ2-1; 9 bases are a match to TRBD1. Germline V gene lookup returns CDR1 LNHNV and CDR2 YYDKDF (reference sequence). The CDR3 loop spans 16 amino acids. Unmatched junction bases numbered 12, after V lost 4 bases and J lost 8 bases. The DNA of the CDR3 is TGTGCCACCAGCACCTACTCCGGGACAGGGTGGTATGAGCAGTTCTTC. Translating gives CATSTYSGTGWYEQFF.

This clone was seen only a few times. V usage is TRBV19 and J usage is TRBJ1-2; D is unclear. The CDR3 sequence is 14 residues long. Trimming removed 3 bases from V and 2 bases from J, with 10 bases in between. The germline V gene has CDR1 LNHDA and CDR2 SQIVND (reference sequence). CDR3 residues: CASSMGSLNYGYTF. The CDR3 nucleotides read TGTGCCAGTAGTATGGGGAGCCTCAACTATGGCTACACCTTC.

The genes are TRBV19 and TRBJ2-4; a weak D match, TRBD2 (6 bases). V shed 8 bases and J shed 3 bases, with 11 bases lying between them. This CDR3 has 13 amino acids. The germline V gene has CDR1 LNHDA and CDR2 SQIVND (reference sequence). The CDR3 loop is CASGRRDKNIQYF. CDR3 coding DNA: TGTGCCAGTGGAAGGAGGGACAAAAACATTCAGTACTTC.